This T cell receptor (beta chain) was captured in a study of blood T cell repertoires in COVID-19. Study-level background: Researchers got acute and convalescent COVID-19 samples from the United States, Italy and Spain.

Some clones are missing from TCRdb's copy, which holds only in-frame ones; the method was immunoSEQ multiplex PCR. In the table there are about 250,000 clones, around 87% of which are singletons. Germline assignment: CDR1 SQVTM and CDR2 ANQGSEA. This CDR3 is built from 11 residues. V lost 4 bases and J 9 bases, leaving 13 bases between the germline ends. Enrolled through a virtual design, the participants were between 18 and 89 years of age and came from 24 US areas. Assignment of participants to cohorts was predicated upon participant-reported clinical history. The sequence came from a woman under 40 with acute COVID-19. The V call is TRBV29-1, the J call TRBJ2-7; TRBD1 is a possible D gene (5 bases). The specimen sequenced was PBMCs or T cells enriched from blood (not recorded which). DNA of the CDR3: TGCAGCGTTGGGGCTAGGGGTGGGCAGTACTTC. Protein: CSVGARGGQYF.